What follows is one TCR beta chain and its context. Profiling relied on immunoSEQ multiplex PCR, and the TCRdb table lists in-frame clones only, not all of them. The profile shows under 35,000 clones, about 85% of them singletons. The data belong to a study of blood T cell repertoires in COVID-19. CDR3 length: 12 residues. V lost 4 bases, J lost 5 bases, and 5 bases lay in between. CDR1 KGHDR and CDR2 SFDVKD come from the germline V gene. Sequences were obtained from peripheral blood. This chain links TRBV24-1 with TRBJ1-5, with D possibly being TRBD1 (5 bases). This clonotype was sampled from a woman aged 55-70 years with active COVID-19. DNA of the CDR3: TGTGCCACCAGTGAACAGGATCAGCCCCAGCATTTT. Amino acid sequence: CATSEQDQPQHF.